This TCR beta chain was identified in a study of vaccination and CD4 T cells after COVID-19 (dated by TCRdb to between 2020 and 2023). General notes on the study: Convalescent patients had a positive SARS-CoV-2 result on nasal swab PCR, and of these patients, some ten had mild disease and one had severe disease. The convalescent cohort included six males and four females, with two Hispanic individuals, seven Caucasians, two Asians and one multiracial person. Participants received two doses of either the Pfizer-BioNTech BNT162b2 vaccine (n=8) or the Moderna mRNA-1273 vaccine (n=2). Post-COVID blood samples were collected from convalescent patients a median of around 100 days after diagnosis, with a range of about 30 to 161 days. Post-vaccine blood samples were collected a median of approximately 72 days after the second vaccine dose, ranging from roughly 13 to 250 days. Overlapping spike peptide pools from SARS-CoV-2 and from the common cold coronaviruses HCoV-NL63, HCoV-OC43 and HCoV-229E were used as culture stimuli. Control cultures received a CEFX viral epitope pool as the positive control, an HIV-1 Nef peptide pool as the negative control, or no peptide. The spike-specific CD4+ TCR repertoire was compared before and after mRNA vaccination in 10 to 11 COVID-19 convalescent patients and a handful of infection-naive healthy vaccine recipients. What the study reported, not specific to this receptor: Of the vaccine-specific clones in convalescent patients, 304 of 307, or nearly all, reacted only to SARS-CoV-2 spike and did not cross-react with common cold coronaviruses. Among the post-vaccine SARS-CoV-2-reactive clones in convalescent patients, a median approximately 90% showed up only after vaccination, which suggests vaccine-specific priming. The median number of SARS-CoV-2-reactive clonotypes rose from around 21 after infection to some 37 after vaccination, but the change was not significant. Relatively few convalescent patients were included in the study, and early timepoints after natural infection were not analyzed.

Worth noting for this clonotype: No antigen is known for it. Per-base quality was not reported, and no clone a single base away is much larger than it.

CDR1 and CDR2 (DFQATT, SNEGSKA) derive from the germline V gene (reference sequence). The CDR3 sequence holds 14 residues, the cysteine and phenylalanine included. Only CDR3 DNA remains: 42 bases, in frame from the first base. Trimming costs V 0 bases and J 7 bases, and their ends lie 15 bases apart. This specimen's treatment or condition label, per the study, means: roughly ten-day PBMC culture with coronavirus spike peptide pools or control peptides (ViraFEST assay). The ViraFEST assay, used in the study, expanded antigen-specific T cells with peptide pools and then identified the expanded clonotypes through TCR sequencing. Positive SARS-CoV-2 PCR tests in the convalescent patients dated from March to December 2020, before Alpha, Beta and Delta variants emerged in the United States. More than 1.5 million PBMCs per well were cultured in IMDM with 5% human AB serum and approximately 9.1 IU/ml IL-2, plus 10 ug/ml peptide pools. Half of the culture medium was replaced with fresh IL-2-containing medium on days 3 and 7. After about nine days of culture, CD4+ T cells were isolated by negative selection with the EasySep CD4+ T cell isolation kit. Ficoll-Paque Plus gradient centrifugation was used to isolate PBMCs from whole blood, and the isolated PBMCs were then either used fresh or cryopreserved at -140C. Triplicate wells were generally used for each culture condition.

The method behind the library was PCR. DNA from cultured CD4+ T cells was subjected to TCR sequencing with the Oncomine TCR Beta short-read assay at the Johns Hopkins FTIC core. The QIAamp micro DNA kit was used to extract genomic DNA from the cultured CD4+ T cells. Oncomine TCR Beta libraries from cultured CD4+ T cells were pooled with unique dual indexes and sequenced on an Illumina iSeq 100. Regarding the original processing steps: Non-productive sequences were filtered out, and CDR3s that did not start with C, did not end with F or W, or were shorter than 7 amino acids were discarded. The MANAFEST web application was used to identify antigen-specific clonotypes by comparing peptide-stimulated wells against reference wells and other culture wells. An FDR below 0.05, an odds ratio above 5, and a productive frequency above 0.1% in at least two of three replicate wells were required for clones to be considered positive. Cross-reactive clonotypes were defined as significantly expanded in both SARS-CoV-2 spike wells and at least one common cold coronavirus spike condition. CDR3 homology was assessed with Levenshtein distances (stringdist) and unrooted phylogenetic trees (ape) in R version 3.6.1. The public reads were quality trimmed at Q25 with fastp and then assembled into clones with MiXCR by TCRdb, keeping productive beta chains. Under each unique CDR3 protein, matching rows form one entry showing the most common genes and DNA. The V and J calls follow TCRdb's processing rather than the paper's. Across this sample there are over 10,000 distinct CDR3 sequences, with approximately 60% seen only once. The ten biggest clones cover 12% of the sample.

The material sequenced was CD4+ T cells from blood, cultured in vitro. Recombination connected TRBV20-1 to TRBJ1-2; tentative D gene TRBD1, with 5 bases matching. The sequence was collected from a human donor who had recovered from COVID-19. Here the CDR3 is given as CSARDNRDLGGYTF. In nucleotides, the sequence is TGCAGTGCTAGAGATAATCGGGACCTCGGTGGCTACACCTTC.